This TCR beta chain was identified in a study of blood T cell repertoires in COVID-19. Overall study context: Samples taken during acute and convalescent COVID-19 were collected in the United States, Italy and Spain. Sample material is recorded as cDNA or gDNA derived from T cells, B-cell-depleted T cells, or PBMCs.

In the source study's methods: Estimated nucleated cell counts came from reference gene primer amplification. Profiled with immunoSEQ multiplex PCR; TCRdb holds only in-frame clones, not every one. V and J calls and clone size follow that table, whereas D and trimming were derived from the DNA. Among 45,000 or so clones, around 82% were seen once, and the ten largest hold approximately 15%. V dropped 10 bases and J dropped 3; count of bases not matched to a gene: 16. Germline V gene lookup returns CDR1 LNHDA and CDR2 SQIVND (reference sequence). This CDR3 spans 17 amino acids. The material sequenced was peripheral blood. This chain uses TRBV19 with TRBJ2-1; 9 bases align to TRBD2. This receptor was identified in a human donor in a cohort sampled during active COVID-19. Here the CDR3 DNA reads TGTGCCACCTCCCTGGTGAGGGGACTAGCTGGCTACAATGAGCAGTTCTTC. Translating it yields CATSLVRGLAGYNEQFF.